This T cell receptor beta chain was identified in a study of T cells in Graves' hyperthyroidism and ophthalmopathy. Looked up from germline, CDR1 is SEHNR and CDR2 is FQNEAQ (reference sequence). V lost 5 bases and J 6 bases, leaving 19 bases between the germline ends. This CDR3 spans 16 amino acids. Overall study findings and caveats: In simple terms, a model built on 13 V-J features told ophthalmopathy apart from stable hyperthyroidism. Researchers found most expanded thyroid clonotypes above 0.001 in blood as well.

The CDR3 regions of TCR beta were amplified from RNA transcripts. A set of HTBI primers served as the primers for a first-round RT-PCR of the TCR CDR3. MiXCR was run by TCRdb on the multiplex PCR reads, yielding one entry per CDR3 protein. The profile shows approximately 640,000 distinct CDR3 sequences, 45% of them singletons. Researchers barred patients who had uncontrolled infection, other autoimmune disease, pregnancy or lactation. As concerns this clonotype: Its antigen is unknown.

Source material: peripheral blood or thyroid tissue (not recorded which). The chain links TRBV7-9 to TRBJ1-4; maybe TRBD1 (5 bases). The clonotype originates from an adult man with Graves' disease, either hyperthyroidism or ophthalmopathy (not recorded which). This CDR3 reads CASSHPRGAADEKLFF. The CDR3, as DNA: TGTGCCAGCAGCCACCCCCGTGGGGCAGCGGATGAAAAACTGTTTTTT.